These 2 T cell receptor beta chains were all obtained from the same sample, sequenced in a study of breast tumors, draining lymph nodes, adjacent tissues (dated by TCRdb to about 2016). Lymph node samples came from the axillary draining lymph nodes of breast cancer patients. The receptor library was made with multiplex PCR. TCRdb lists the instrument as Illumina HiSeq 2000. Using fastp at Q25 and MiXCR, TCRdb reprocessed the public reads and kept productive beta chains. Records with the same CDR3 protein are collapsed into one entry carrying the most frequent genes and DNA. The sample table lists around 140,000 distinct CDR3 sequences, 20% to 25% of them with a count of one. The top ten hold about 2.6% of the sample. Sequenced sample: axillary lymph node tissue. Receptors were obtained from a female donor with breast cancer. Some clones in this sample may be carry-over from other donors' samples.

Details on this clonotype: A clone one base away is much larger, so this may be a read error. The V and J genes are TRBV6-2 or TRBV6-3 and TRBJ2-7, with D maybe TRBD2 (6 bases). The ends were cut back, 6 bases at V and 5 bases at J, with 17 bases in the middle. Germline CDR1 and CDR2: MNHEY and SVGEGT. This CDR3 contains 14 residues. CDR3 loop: CASRNAASVHEQYF. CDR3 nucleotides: TGTGCCAGCAGAAACGCCGCTAGCGTTCACGAGCAGTACTTC.

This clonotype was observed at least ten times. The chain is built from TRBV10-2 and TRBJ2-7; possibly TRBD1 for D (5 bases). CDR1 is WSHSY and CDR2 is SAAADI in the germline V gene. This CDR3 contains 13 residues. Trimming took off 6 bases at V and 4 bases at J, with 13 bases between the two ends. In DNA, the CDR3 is TGCGCCAGCAGAGACAGTTCCCGTTACGAGCAGTACTTC. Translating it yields CASRDSSRYEQYF.